This TCR beta chain was retrieved from a study of cytomegalovirus exposure and HLA in healthy donors. With regard to this clone: Antigen: not known.

Study-wide findings and caveats: Donors were assumed by presence/absence analyses to have roughly uniform sequencing depth.

60 Vbeta and 13 Jbeta primers were used in PCR. The table came from immunoSEQ multiplex PCR; TCRdb's copy has only in-frame clones and leaves some out. Of under 150,000 clones listed, about 83% are singletons. CDR3 size: 13 residues. V trimming: 6 bases; J trimming: 6 bases; junction bases outside the gene matches: 2. Germline V CDR1 and CDR2: MNHEY, SVGAGI. The chain links TRBV6-5 to TRBJ1-5, with 10 nucleotides matching TRBD1. The sequence derives from a young man in good health and CMV-seronegative. Source material: PBMCs. The CDR3 spells CASRTGGSQPQHF. The DNA of the CDR3 is TGTGCCAGCAGGACAGGGGGCAGTCAGCCCCAGCATTTT.